The following is a T cell receptor (beta chain) sequence with its context. Between the trimmed V and J ends, which lost 6 bases and 5 bases, there was a span of 11 bases. The germline CDR1 and CDR2 sequences are WNHNN and SYGVQD (reference sequence). The CDR3 length is 13 residues. Assay: immunoSEQ multiplex PCR; the TCRdb copy retains only in-frame clones and omits some. The sample has about 140,000 clones, 85% to 95% seen once. The data are from a study of control samples from healthy donors and cancer patients. V usage is TRBV10-1 and J usage is TRBJ2-1, with D maybe TRBD1 (5 bases). Sequencing was done on a sample of blood. The receptor was isolated from a man aged 35-49 years in good health. The CDR3 here is CASRRQRDNEQFF. CDR3 sequence (DNA): TGCGCCAGCAGGAGACAGAGAGACAATGAGCAGTTCTTC.